Listed here are 26 T cell receptor beta chains from one sample, sequenced in a study of blood T cell repertoires in COVID-19. Clones were sequenced by immunoSEQ multiplex PCR, and TCRdb holds only the in-frame ones, with some missing. This sample has 200,000 or so clones, with roughly 84% found just once. The specimen sequenced was PBMCs or T cells enriched from blood (not recorded which). These receptors all stem from a man aged 35 to 55 who had recovered from COVID-19.

V gene TRBV11-3 combines with J gene TRBJ1-1; TRBD1 is a possible D gene (5 bases). V was trimmed by 0 bases and J by 1 base, leaving 12 bases between them. The CDR3 is 16 residues long. Germline V gene data show CDR1 as SGHNT and CDR2 as YENEEA. The CDR3 here is CASSLEPVQGNTEAFF. The CDR3 bases are TGTGCCAGCAGCTTAGAGCCGGTGCAGGGGAACACTGAAGCTTTCTTT. The variable domain in full, completed from reference TRBV11-3 and TRBJ1-1, reads EAGVVQSPRYKIIEKKQPVAFWCNPISGHNTLYWYLQNLGQGPELLIRYENEEAVDDSQLPKDRFSAERLKGVDSTLKIQPAELGDSAVYLCASSLEPVQGNTEAFFGQGTRLTVV.

This chain connects TRBV6-5 to TRBJ1-2; a possible D gene is TRBD1 (5 bases). The V gene lost 7 bases and the J gene lost 4 bases, with 16 bases spanning the gap. Germline V lookup: CDR1 MNHEY, CDR2 SVGAGI. This CDR3 region has 14 residues. CDR3 nucleotide sequence: TGTGCCAGCAACATCGGAGGAGGGGTCTATGGCTACACCTTC. This encodes CASNIGGGVYGYTF.

This clone has more than one count but fewer than ten. The genes are TRBV5-4 and TRBJ2-7; D ambiguous. Trimming removed 0 bases from V and 3 bases from J, with 4 bases in between. The germline gives CDR1 SGHNT, CDR2 YYREEE (reference sequence). This CDR3 contains 12 residues. The CDR3: CASSLGGYEQYF. The CDR3, as DNA: TGTGCCAGCAGCTTGGGAGGCTACGAGCAGTACTTC.

This chain uses TRBV5-6 with TRBJ1-4, with D maybe TRBD1 (6 bases). This CDR3 is built from 15 residues. V gave up 3 bases and J gave up 2 bases, with 11 bases separating them. The germline V gene has CDR1 SGHDT and CDR2 YYEEEE. CDR3 residues: CASSYTGSTNEKLFF. The CDR3 DNA is TGTGCCAGCAGCTACACAGGGTCGACTAATGAAAAACTGTTTTTT.

This clone was counted once. The chain combines TRBV5-5 with TRBJ2-5; the D gene is possibly TRBD1 (7 bases). V was pared by 0 bases and J by 2 bases, with 11 bases between. CDR3 size: 15 residues. The germline CDR1 and CDR2 sequences are SGHKS and YYEKEE (reference sequence). The CDR3 here is CASSLVQGRQETQYF. The CDR3 nucleotides read TGTGCCAGCAGCTTGGTACAGGGGAGGCAAGAGACCCAGTACTTC.

In this sample, this clone turned up once. The gene calls are TRBV19 and TRBJ2-7, with 11 positions matching TRBD1. Germline CDR1 and CDR2: LNHDA and SQIVND (reference sequence). The CDR3 totals 14 residues. The J segment lost 7 bases and the V segment lost 3 bases, leaving 5 bases of the junction unmatched. The chain's CDR3 is CASSMDRGHMEQYF. Here the CDR3 DNA reads TGTGCCAGTAGTATGGACAGGGGGCATATGGAGCAGTACTTC.

The rearrangement joins TRBV6-5 to TRBJ1-2; 8 bases match TRBD1. In germline, CDR1 is MNHEY, CDR2 SVGAGI. The V segment lost 8 bases and the J segment 4 bases; nucleotides outside the gene matches: 12. The CDR3 runs to 15 residues. The CDR3 DNA is TGTGCCAGCTACAGGACAGGGTATGGCGGCTATGGCTACACCTTC. Its translation is CASYRTGYGGYGYTF.

The chain joins TRBV10-3 to TRBJ2-7; D is possibly TRBD1 (6 bases). Germline CDR1 ENHRY, CDR2 SYGVKD. Trimming stripped 3 bases from V and 5 bases from J, with 20 bases between. This CDR3 is built from 16 residues. The CDR3 here is CAISETFGRGRNEQYF. The CDR3 region has the DNA TGTGCCATCAGTGAAACATTCGGCAGGGGCAGAAACGAGCAGTACTTC.

The J gene is TRBJ2-1, the V gene TRBV3-1 (or the pseudogene TRBV3-2), with D unclear. Germline V gives CDR1 LGHDT, CDR2 YNNKEL (reference sequence). The CDR3 spans 13 residues. V shed 1 base and J shed 10 bases, with 11 bases lying between them. CDR3 in DNA: TGTGCCAGCAGCCAAGCCGATCTCGGGGAGCAGTTCTTC. The encoded protein is CASSQADLGEQFF.

This clone was counted between two and nine times. The DNA for the CDR3 is TGTGCCAGCGAGGAAGGGGCGGGGTTTTATGGCTACACCTTC. Its translation: CASEEGAGFYGYTF. J is TRBJ1-2 and V is TRBV2; TRBD1 is a possible D gene (5 bases). CDR1 and CDR2 from the germline V gene are SNHLY and FYNNEI. The CDR3 sequence is 14 residues long. With 8 bases removed from V and 5 bases from J, the gap between germline ends came to 18 bases. Using reference TRBV2 and TRBJ1-2 for the parts outside the CDR3, the full variable domain is EPEVTQTPSHQVTQMGQEVILRCVPISNHLYFYWYRQILGQKVEFLVSFYNNEISEKSEIFDDQFSVERPDGSNFTLKIRSTKLEDSAMYFCASEEGAGFYGYTFGSGTRLTVV.

The V and J genes are TRBV5-1 and TRBJ2-3; 11 positions match TRBD2. Per the germline V gene, CDR1 is SGHRS and CDR2 is YFSETQ. Germline trimming cut 0 bases from V and 2 bases from J; bases unmatched to any gene: 5. This CDR3 is built from 17 residues. Here the CDR3 reads CASSLGGTSGHTDTQYF. CDR3 DNA: TGCGCCAGCAGCTTGGGGGGGACTAGCGGACACACAGATACGCAGTATTTT.

The chain carries TRBV6-4 and TRBJ2-7; 7 nucleotides match TRBD2. CDR1 is MRHNA, CDR2 SNTAGT, per germline. Losses at the gene ends were 2 bases for V and 3 bases for J; bases not matched to a gene: 22. This CDR3 is 20 amino acids long. The CDR3 region has the DNA TGTGCCAGCAGTGACGTTCGGGCTATAGGGCGGGGGATATCCTTCTACGAGCAGTACTTC. Amino acids: CASSDVRAIGRGISFYEQYF.

This clone was seen just once. The V call is TRBV28, the J call TRBJ1-5, with D possibly being TRBD1 (5 bases). V was pared by 2 bases and J by 9 bases, with 5 bases between. Germline CDR1 reads MDHEN; CDR2 reads SYDVKM. This CDR3 contains 11 residues. The CDR3 coding sequence is TGTGCCAGCAGTTTAAGGGGGCCCCAGCATTTT. Translated: CASSLRGPQHF.

This clone occurred a few times. The chain carries TRBV7-8 and TRBJ1-2; D might be TRBD1 (5 bases). In germline, CDR1 is SGHVS, CDR2 FQNEAQ. Trimming shortened V by 5 bases and J by 6 bases, and 28 bases separated the two germline ends. The CDR3 runs to 18 residues. The CDR3 loop is CASSPRAQGSLLWDGYTF. The CDR3 region has the DNA TGTGCCAGCAGCCCCCGAGCCCAGGGTAGTTTGCTATGGGATGGCTACACCTTC. The whole variable domain, remainder taken from reference TRBV7-8 and TRBJ1-2, is GAGVSQSPRYKVAKRGQDVALRCDPISGHVSLFWYQQALGQGPEFLTYFQNEAQLDKSGLPSDRFFAERPEGSVSTLKIQRTQQEDSAVYLCASSPRAQGSLLWDGYTFGSGTRLTVV.

This rearrangement joins TRBV28 to TRBJ1-2, with D unresolved. The germline V gene encodes CDR1 MDHEN and CDR2 SYDVKM. CDR3 length equals 14 residues. V was clipped by 1 base and J by 4 bases, with 10 bases between them. CDR3 amino acids: CASSLSAGSYGYTF. CDR3 nucleotide sequence: TGTGCCAGCAGTTTATCAGCCGGGAGCTATGGCTACACCTTC.

This chain connects TRBV28 to TRBJ1-2, with D tentatively TRBD1 (5 bases). Germline loops: CDR1 MDHEN, CDR2 SYDVKM. V was pared by 11 bases and J by 5 bases, with 24 bases between. The CDR3 totals 15 residues. CDR3 coding DNA: TGTGCCTGTGGGTTTGGTGGGGGGTTAGGGTATGGCTACACCTTC. Translating gives CACGFGGGLGYGYTF.

The chain recombines TRBV11-2 with TRBJ1-1; 7 positions agree with TRBD1. Per germline, CDR1 SGHAT and CDR2 FQNNGV. This CDR3 contains 16 residues. V gave up 0 bases and J gave up 1 base; unmatched junction bases: 5. CDR3 region: CASSLDWAGGNTEAFF. The CDR3 nucleotides are TGTGCCAGCAGCTTAGATTGGGCAGGGGGGAACACTGAAGCTTTCTTT.

This chain joins TRBV2 and TRBJ1-6; 7 bases line up with TRBD1. In germline, CDR1 is SNHLY, CDR2 FYNNEI. This CDR3 spans 15 amino acids. V gave up 5 bases and J gave up 7 bases; unmatched junction bases: 8. In nucleotides, the CDR3 is TGTGCCAGCAGTCCCTGGACAGGACAGAATTCACCCCTCCACTTT. As protein: CASSPWTGQNSPLHF.

The chain carries TRBV23-1 and TRBJ1-5; 8 bases are shared with TRBD1. TRBV23-1 is an ORF, and what it does is uncertain. V lost 7 bases, J lost 0 bases, and 5 bases stayed unmatched. There are 15 residues in the CDR3. CDR3 sequence (DNA): TGCGCCAGCAATAGGACAGGGCCTAGCAATCAGCCCCAGCATTTT. This codes for CASNRTGPSNQPQHF.

CDR3 sequence: CASSSPGAGGIGPQHF. CDR3 DNA sequence: TGTGCCAGCAGCTCCCCCGGGGCAGGGGGGATAGGGCCCCAGCATTTT. V and J are TRBV28 and TRBJ1-5, with 7 bases fitting TRBD1. This CDR3 spans 16 amino acids. The trim removed 6 bases at V and 9 bases at J, leaving 17 bases unmatched. Germline loops: CDR1 MDHEN, CDR2 SYDVKM.

This clone was recorded once. The chain uses TRBV4-1 and TRBJ2-1; possibly TRBD2 for D (5 bases). V lost 4 bases and J 6 bases, leaving 19 bases between the germline ends. The CDR3 runs 16 residues. The germline CDR1 and CDR2 sequences are MGHRA and YSYEKL. CDR3 sequence: CASSLNVGSPVNEQFF. The DNA of the CDR3 is TGCGCCAGCAGCCTCAACGTAGGGAGCCCCGTCAATGAGCAGTTCTTC.

This rearrangement joins TRBV9 to TRBJ2-1; 7 positions agree with TRBD1. V shed 1 base and J 10 bases; nucleotides not matched to a gene: 2. This CDR3 has 12 amino acids. Germline V lookup: CDR1 SGDLS, CDR2 YYNGEE. The CDR3 protein is CASSVSQGEQFF. CDR3 DNA sequence: TGTGCCAGCAGCGTATCACAGGGGGAGCAGTTCTTC.

The chain carries TRBV5-5 and TRBJ1-5; 7 nucleotides agree with TRBD1. The CDR3 has 14 amino acids. Germline V gene data show CDR1 as SGHKS and CDR2 as YYEKEE (reference sequence). V lost 2 bases to trimming and J lost 5 bases; unmatched junction nucleotides: 4. The CDR3: CASSFNRGDQPQHF. In nucleotides, the CDR3 is TGTGCCAGCAGCTTTAACAGGGGCGATCAGCCCCAGCATTTT.

The chain links TRBV4-2 to TRBJ1-3; a weak D match, TRBD1 (5 bases). Germline-derived CDR1 and CDR2 are LGHNA and YNFKEQ. This CDR3 comprises 18 residues. Trimming pared 3 bases from V and 1 base from J, leaving 19 bases between. The CDR3 loop reads CASSHLRYRQPSGNTIYF. As DNA, the CDR3 is TGTGCCAGCAGCCACCTAAGATACAGGCAGCCGTCTGGAAACACCATATATTTT.

The rearrangement links TRBV6-5 to TRBJ2-7; TRBD1 agrees at 7 bases. CDR1 and CDR2 (germline): MNHEY, SVGAGI. Trimming took 6 bases from V and 0 from J; bases not matched to a gene: 8. The length of the CDR3 is 15 residues. DNA of the CDR3: TGTGCCAGCAGACTTGAACAGGGGAGCTCCTACGAGCAGTACTTC. This sequence encodes CASRLEQGSSYEQYF.

The rearrangement joins TRBV3-1 (or the pseudogene TRBV3-2) to TRBJ1-1; D perhaps matches TRBD1 (5 bases). V lost 0 bases and J 2 bases, leaving 10 bases between the germline ends. There are 15 residues in the CDR3. From germline, CDR1 is LGHDT and CDR2 YNNKEL (reference sequence). The CDR3 sequence: CASSQEIRGNTEAFF. For the CDR3, the DNA is TGTGCCAGCAGCCAAGAAATTAGGGGTAACACTGAAGCTTTCTTT.